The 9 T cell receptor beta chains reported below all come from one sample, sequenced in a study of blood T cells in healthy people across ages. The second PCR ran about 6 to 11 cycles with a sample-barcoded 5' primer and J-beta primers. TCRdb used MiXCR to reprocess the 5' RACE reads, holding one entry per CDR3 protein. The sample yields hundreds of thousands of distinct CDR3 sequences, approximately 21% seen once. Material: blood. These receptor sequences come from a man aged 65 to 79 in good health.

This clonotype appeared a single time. In DNA, the CDR3 is TGTGCCAGCAGTGAAAACTCCAGACGAGCGGGGGTTCGCAATGAGCAGTTCTTC. It yields the protein CASSENSRRAGVRNEQFF. V is TRBV25-1 and J is TRBJ2-1, with 8 bases aligning to TRBD2. After removal of 2 bases from V and 6 bases from J, the junction contained 15 bases not matched to a gene. This CDR3 spans 18 amino acids. Germline loops: CDR1 MGHDK, CDR2 SYGVNS.

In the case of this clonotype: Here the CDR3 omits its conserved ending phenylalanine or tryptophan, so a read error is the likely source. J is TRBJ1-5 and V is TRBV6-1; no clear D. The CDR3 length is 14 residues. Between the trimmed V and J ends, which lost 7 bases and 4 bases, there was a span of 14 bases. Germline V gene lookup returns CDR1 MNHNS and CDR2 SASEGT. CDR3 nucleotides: TGTGCCAGCACCTATTTAGATGGGAATCAGCCCCAGCATCTT. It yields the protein CASTYLDGNQPQHL.

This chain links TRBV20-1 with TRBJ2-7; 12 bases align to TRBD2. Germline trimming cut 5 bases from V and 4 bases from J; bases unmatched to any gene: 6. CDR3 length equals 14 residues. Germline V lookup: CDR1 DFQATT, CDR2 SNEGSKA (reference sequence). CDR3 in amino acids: CSALRTSGVYEQYF. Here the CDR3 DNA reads TGCAGTGCTCTCCGGACTAGCGGGGTTTACGAGCAGTACTTC.

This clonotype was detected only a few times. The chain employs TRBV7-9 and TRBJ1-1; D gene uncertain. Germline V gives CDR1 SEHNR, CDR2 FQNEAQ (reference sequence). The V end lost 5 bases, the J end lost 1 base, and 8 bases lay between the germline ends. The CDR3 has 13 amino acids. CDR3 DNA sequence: TGTGCCAGCAGCGGGTTTGCGAACACTGAAGCTTTCTTT. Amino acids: CASSGFANTEAFF.

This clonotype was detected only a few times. The CDR3 loop reads CASSRWAWNEQFF. The CDR3, as DNA: TGTGCCAGCAGTCGCTGGGCGTGGAATGAGCAGTTCTTC. The V and J genes are TRBV6-2 or TRBV6-3 and TRBJ2-1; D is undetermined. V was pared by 5 bases and J by 7 bases, with 12 bases between. CDR1 is MNHEY and CDR2 is SVGEGT in the germline V gene. This CDR3 is 13 amino acids long.

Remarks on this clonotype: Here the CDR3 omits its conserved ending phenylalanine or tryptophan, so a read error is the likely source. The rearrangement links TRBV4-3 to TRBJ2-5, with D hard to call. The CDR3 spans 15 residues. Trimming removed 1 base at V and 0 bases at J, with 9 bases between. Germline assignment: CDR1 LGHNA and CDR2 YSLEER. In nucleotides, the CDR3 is TGCGCCAGCAGCCAAGTAAGCACGTACCAAGAGACCCAGTACCTC. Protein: CASSQVSTYQETQYL.

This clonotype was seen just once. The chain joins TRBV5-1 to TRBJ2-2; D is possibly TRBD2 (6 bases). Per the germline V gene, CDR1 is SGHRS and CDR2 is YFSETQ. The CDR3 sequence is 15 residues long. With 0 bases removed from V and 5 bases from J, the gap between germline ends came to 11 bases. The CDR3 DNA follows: TGCGCCAGCAGCTTGGATCTAGCGCAAACCGGGGAGCTGTTTTTT. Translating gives CASSLDLAQTGELFF.

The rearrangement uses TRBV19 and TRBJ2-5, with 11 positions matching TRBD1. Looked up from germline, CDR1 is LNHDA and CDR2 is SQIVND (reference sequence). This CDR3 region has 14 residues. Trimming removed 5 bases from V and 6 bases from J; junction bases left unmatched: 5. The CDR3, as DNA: TGTGCCAGTAGTCCCGGGACAGGGGGAAAGACCCAGTACTTC. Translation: CASSPGTGGKTQYF.

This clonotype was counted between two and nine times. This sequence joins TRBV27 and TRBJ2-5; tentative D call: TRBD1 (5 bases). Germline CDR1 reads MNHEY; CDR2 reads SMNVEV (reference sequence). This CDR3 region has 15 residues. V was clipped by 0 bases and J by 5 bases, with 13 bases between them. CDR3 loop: CASSLSIGAFETQYF. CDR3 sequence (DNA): TGTGCCAGCAGTTTATCGATTGGGGCGTTCGAGACCCAGTACTTC.